This TCR beta chain derives from a study of T cell responses to AZD1222 COVID-19 vaccine. The protocol was immunoSEQ multiplex PCR, while the TCRdb copy is restricted to in-frame clones and leaves out a portion. This table holds about 140,000 clones, just under 95% found once. Germline V gene data show CDR1 as MDHEN and CDR2 as SYDVKM. This CDR3 spans 15 amino acids. V dropped 6 bases and J dropped 5 bases, with 17 bases sitting between them. The specimen was peripheral blood, collected 28 days after the second AZD1222 dose. This chain links TRBV28 with TRBJ1-5; tentative D call: TRBD1 (6 bases). This TCR derives from an adult who received the AZD1222 COVID-19 vaccine. CDR3 in DNA: TGTGCCAGCAGAGGCTGGCAGGGGAGGGATCAGCCCCAGCATTTT. Protein product: CASRGWQGRDQPQHF. The full variable domain, in which reference TRBV28 and TRBJ1-5 provide the parts outside the CDR3, is DVKVTQSSRYLVKRTGEKVFLECVQDMDHENMFWYRQDPGLGLRLIYFSYDVKMKEKGDIPEGYSVSREKKERFSLILESASTNQTSMYLCASRGWQGRDQPQHFGDGTRLSIL.